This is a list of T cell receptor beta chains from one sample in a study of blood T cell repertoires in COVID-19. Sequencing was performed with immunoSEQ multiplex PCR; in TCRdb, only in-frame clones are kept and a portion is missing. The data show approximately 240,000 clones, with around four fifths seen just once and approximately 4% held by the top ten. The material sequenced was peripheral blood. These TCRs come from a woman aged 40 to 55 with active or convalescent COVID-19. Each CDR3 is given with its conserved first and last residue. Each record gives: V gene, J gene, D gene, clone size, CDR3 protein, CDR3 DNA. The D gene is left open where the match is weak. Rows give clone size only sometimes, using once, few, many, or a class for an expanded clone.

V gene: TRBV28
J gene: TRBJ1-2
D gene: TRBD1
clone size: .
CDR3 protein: CASSSQGVWGYTF
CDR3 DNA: TGTGCCAGCAGTTCTCAGGGGGTATGGGGCTACACCTTC

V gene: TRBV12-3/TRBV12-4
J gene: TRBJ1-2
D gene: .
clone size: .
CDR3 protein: CASSLLGAYGYTF
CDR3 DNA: TGTGCCAGCAGTTTATTGGGGGCTTATGGCTACACCTTC

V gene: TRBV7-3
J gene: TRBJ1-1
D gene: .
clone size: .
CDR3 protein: CASSSGGLSEAFF
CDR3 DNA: TGTGCCAGCAGCTCGGGAGGTTTGTCTGAAGCTTTCTTT

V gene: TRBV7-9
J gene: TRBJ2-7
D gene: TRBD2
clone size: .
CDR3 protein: CASSSRLAEIFGEQYF
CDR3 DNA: TGTGCCAGCAGCTCCCGACTAGCGGAGATCTTCGGCGAGCAGTACTTC

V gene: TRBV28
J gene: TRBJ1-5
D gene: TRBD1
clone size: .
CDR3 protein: CASSLVWDPGQFSNQPQHF
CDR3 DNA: TGTGCCAGCAGCTTGGTGTGGGACCCGGGACAGTTTAGCAATCAGCCCCAGCATTTT

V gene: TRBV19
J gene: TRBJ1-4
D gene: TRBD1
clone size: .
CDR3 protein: CASRQTGNEKLFF
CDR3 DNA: TGTGCCAGTAGACAGACAGGGAATGAAAAACTGTTTTTT

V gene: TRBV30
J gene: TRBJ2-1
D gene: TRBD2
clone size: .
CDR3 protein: CAWESGGADEQFF
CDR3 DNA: TGTGCCTGGGAAAGCGGGGGGGCAGATGAGCAGTTCTTC

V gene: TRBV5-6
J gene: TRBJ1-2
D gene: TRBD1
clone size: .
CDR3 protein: CASSIRTGGHGYTF
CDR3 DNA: TGTGCCAGCAGCATAAGGACAGGGGGCCATGGCTACACCTTC

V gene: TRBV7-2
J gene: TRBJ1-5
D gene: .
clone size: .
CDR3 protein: CASSLGQLNQPQHF
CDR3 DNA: TGTGCCAGCAGCTTAGGACAGCTAAATCAGCCCCAGCATTTT

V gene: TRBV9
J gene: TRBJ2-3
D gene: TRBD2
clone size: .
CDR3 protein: CASSALTRGGGATDTQYF
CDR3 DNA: TGTGCCAGCAGCGCCCTTACTAGGGGCGGGGGGGCGACAGATACGCAGTATTTT

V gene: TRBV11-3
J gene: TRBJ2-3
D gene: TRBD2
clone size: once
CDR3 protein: CASSTGLAVGTDTQYF
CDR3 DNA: TGTGCCAGCAGCACAGGACTAGCGGTAGGCACAGATACGCAGTATTTT

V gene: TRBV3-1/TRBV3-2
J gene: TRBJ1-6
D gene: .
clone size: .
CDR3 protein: CASSHQEVGGSSYNSPLHF
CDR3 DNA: TGTGCCAGCAGCCATCAAGAAGTTGGGGGGAGCTCCTATAATTCACCCCTCCACTTT

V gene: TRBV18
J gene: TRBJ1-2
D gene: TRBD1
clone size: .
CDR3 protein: CASSLGTGIAGGYTF
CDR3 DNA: TGTGCCAGCTCACTCGGGACAGGCATTGCTGGGGGCTACACCTTC

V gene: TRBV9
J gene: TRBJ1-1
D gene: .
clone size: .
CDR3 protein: CASSVTPGTEAFF
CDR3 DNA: TGTGCCAGCAGCGTAACCCCAGGCACTGAAGCTTTCTTT

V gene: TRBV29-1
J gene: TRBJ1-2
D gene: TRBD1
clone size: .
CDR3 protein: CSVGKGGRGFDGYTF
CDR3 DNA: TGCAGCGTTGGGAAGGGGGGCAGGGGGTTTGATGGCTACACCTTC

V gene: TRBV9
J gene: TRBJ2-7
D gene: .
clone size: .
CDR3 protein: CASSVEASRTYEQYF
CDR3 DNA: TGTGCCAGCAGCGTAGAGGCTAGCCGTACCTACGAGCAGTACTTC

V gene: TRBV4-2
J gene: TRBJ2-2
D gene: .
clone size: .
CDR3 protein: CASSQELGQSYTGELFF
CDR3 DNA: TGTGCCAGCAGCCAAGAGCTCGGACAGAGTTACACCGGGGAGCTGTTTTTT

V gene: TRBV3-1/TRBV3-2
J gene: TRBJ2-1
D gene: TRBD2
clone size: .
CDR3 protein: CASSQVLFTSGGHNNEQFF
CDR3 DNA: TGTGCCAGCAGCCAAGTTCTTTTTACTAGCGGGGGCCACAACAATGAGCAGTTCTTC

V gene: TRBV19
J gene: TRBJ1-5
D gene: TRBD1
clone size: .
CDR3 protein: CAAGQGNNQPQHF
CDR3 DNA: TGTGCCGCCGGACAGGGGAACAATCAGCCCCAGCATTTT

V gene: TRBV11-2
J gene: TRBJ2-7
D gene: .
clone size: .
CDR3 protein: CASSELGRLSYEQYF
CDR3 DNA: TGTGCCAGCAGCGAGCTGGGGAGGCTTTCCTACGAGCAGTACTTC